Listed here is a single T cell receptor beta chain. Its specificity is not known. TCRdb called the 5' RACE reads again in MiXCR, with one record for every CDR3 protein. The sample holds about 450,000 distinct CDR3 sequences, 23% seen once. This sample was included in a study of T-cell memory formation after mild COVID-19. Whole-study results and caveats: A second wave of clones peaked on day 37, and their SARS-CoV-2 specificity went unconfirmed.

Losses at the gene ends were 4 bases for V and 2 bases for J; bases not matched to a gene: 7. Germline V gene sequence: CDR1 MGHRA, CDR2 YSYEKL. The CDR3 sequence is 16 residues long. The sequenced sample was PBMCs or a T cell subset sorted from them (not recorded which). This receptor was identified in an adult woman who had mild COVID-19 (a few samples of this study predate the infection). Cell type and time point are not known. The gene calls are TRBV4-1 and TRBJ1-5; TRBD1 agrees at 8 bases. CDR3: CASSLRGQAGNQPQHF. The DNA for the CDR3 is TGCGCCAGCAGCCTACGGGGACAGGCTGGCAATCAGCCCCAGCATTTT.